There are many counts of the clone carrying this T cell receptor beta chain. The data stem from a study of neurological immune-mediated disorders. The authors produced cDNA by 5'RACE using 10-nucleotide random UMIs. Using its own MiXCR run on the 5' RACE reads, TCRdb lists one record per CDR3 protein. The data contain 46,000 or so distinct CDR3 sequences, 9% to 12% of them singletons. The CDR3 covers 15 residues. After removal of 7 bases from V and 9 bases from J, the junction contained 15 bases not matched to a gene. Germline assignment: CDR1 SGHRS and CDR2 YFSETQ. The sample was PBMCs. This clonotype originated in a middle-aged woman with HTLV-1-associated myelopathy (HAM/TSP). V gene TRBV5-1 combines with J gene TRBJ1-5, with 8 bases lining up with TRBD1. CDR3 region: CASFIRDRCIVPQHF. The CDR3 nucleotides read TGCGCCAGCTTCATCCGGGACAGGTGCATAGTGCCCCAGCATTTT.